This TCR beta chain came from a study of CD8 T cells in Susac syndrome. Germline assignment: CDR1 MDHEN and CDR2 SYDVKM. The V gene lost 3 bases and the J gene lost 4 bases, with 12 bases spanning the gap. The length of the CDR3 is 14 residues. Reverse transcription of about 0.45 to 1 ug RNA was performed with random hexamers. An immunoSEQ multiplex PCR generated amplified TCR beta CDR3 products spanning 54 Vbeta and 13 Jbeta. One entry per CDR3 protein results from TCRdb running MiXCR on the immunoSEQ multiplex PCR reads. Of 250,000 to 300,000 distinct CDR3 sequences listed, 65% to 90% are singletons. CD8+ and CD4+ blood T cells underwent TCR beta sequencing. The CD8+ and CD4+ T cells were isolated magnetically using a negative isolation approach, whereas the TEMRA cells were enriched by FACS.

Sequencing was done on a sample of CD8+ T cells from PBMCs. This receptor was identified in a human donor with multiple sclerosis. V gene TRBV28 combines with J gene TRBJ1-2; tentatively, D is TRBD1 (6 bases). The CDR3 is CASSFQGNSYGYTF. The CDR3 coding sequence is TGTGCCAGCAGTTTTCAGGGGAACAGCTATGGCTACACCTTC.